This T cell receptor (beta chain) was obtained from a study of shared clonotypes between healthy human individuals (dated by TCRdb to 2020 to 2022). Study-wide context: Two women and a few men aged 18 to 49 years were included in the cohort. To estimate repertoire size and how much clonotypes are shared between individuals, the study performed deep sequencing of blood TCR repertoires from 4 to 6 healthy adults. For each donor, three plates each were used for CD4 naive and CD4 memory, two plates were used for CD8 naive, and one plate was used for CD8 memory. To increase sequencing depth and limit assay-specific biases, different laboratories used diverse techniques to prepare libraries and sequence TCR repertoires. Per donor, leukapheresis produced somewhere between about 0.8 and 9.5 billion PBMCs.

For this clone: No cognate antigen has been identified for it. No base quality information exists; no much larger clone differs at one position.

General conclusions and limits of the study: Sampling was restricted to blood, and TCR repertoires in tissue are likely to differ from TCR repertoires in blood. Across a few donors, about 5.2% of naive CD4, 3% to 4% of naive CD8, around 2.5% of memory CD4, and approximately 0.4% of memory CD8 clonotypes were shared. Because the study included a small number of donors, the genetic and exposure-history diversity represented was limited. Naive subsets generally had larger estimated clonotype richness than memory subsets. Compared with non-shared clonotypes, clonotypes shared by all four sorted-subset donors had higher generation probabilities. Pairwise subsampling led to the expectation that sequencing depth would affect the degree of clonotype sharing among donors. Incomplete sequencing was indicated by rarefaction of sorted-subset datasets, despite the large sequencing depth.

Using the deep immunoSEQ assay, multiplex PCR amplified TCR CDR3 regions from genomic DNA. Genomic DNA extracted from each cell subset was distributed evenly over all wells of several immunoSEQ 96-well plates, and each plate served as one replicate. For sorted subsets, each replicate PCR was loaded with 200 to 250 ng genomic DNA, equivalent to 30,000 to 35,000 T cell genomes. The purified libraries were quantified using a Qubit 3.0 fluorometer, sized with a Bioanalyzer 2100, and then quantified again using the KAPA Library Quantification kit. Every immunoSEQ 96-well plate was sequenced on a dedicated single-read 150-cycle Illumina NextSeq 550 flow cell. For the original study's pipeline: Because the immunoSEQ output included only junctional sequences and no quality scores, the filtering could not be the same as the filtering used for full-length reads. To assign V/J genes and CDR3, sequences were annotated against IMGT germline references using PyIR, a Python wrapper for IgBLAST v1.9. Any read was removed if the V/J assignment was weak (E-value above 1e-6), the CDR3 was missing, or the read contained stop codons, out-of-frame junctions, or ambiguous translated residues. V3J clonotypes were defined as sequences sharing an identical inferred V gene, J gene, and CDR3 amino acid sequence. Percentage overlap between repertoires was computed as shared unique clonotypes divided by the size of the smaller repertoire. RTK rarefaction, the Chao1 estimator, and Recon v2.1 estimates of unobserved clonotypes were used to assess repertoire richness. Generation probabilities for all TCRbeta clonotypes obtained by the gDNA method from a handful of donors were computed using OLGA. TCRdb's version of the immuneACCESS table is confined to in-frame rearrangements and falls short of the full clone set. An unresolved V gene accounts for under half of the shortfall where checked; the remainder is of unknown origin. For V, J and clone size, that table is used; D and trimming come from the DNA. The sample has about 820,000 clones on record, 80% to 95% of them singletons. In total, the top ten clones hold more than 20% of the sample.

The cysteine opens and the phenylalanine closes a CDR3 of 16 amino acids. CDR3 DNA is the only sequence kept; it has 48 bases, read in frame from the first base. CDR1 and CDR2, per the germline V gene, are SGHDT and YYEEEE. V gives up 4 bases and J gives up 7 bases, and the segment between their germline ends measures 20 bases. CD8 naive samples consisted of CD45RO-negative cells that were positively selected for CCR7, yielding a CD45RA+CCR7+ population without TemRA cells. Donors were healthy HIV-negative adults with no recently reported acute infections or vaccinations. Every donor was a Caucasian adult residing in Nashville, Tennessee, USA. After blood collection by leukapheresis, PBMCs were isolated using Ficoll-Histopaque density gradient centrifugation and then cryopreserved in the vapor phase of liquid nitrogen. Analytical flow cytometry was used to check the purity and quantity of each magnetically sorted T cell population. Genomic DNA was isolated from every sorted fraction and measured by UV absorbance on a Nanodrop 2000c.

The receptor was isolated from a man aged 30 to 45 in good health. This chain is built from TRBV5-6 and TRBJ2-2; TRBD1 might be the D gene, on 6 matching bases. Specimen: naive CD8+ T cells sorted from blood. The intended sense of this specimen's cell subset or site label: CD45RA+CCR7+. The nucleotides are TGTGCCAGCAGCCCCGGCGAATGGGGGCGAGACGGGGAGCTGTTTTTT. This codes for CASSPGEWGRDGELFF.